The 10 T cell receptor beta chains listed next were all sequenced from one sample in a study of blood T cell repertoires in COVID-19. Data came from immunoSEQ multiplex PCR; TCRdb stores just in-frame clones and leaves some out. The table records around 150,000 clones, around 79% of them present only once. Material for sequencing was PBMCs or T cells enriched from blood (not recorded which). These receptors all stem from a woman between 50 and 59 years old who had recovered from COVID-19.

The chain uses TRBV29-1 and TRBJ2-2; D might be TRBD2 (5 bases). Germline lookup yields CDR1 SQVTM and CDR2 ANQGSEA. This CDR3 region has 14 residues. The V and J ends lost 6 bases and 4 bases respectively, with 15 bases between them. The CDR3 loop reads CSVVPGKTTGELFF. The CDR3 bases are TGCAGCGTAGTTCCGGGAAAAACCACCGGGGAGCTGTTTTTT.

V and J are TRBV5-1 and TRBJ2-7; 9 positions agree with TRBD2. Germline V gives CDR1 SGHRS, CDR2 YFSETQ. The CDR3 loop spans 14 amino acids. V was pared by 2 bases and J by 4 bases, with 4 bases of the junction left unmatched. The DNA of the CDR3 is TGCGCCAGCAGCTTAAGGGGACTAGCTTACGAGCAGTACTTC. Translation: CASSLRGLAYEQYF. Together with reference TRBV5-1 and TRBJ2-7, the CDR3 gives the full variable domain: KAGVTQTPRYLIKTRGQQVTLSCSPISGHRSVSWYQQTPGQGLQFLFEYFSETQRNKGNFPGRFSGRQFSNSRSEMNVSTLELGDSALYLCASSLRGLAYEQYFGPGTRLTVT.

The chain uses TRBV6-5 and TRBJ1-2; D perhaps matches TRBD1 (6 bases). The CDR3 sequence is 14 residues long. The V gene lost 6 bases and the J gene lost 4 bases, with 15 bases spanning the gap. The V gene's germline CDR1 is MNHEY and CDR2 SVGAGI. DNA of the CDR3: TGTGCCAGCAGGTCACTGGGGGCCACCTATGGCTACACCTTC. Its translation is CASRSLGATYGYTF.

The V gene is TRBV11-3, the J gene TRBJ2-1, with D perhaps TRBD2 (6 bases). Germline CDR1 and CDR2: SGHNT and YENEEA. This CDR3 is built from 16 residues. V was pared by 0 bases and J by 2 bases, with 11 bases between. The CDR3 coding sequence is TGTGCCAGCAGCTTAGAGAGGAGGACTACCTACAATGAGCAGTTCTTC. This codes for CASSLERRTTYNEQFF.

The chain couples TRBV29-1 to TRBJ2-1; TRBD2 might be the D (7 bases). This CDR3 comprises 15 residues. The germline CDR1 and CDR2 sequences are SQVTM and ANQGSEA. Trimming stripped 5 bases from V and 7 bases from J, with 21 bases between. The CDR3 sequence: CSVTSGGAGVNEQFF. The CDR3, as DNA: TGCAGCGTTACCTCGGGGGGCGCGGGGGTTAATGAGCAGTTCTTC.

The chain couples TRBV6-6 to TRBJ1-2, with 7 bases that match TRBD1. The CDR3 runs to 14 residues. Unmatched junction bases numbered 8, after V lost 10 bases and J lost 0 bases. Germline V gene lookup returns CDR1 MNHNY and CDR2 SVGAGI (reference sequence). The CDR3 coding sequence is TGTGCCACCTGGGACAGCCCTTCTAACTATGGCTACACCTTC. Encoded protein: CATWDSPSNYGYTF.

CDR3 in DNA: TGCGCCAGCAGCTATACAGGGGACCACACTGAAGCTTTCTTT. Encoded protein: CASSYTGDHTEAFF. V is TRBV5-1 and J is TRBJ1-1; 7 positions agree with TRBD1. V shed 3 bases and J 3 bases; nucleotides not matched to a gene: 5. The CDR3 loop spans 14 amino acids. CDR1 and CDR2 from the germline V gene are SGHRS and YFSETQ.

V gene TRBV11-3 combines with J gene TRBJ1-1; D is unclear. The CDR3 is 15 residues long. The V and J ends lost 5 bases and 1 base respectively, with 14 bases between them. From germline, CDR1 is SGHNT and CDR2 YENEEA. CDR3 amino acids: CASSHFMRGNTEAFF. The DNA of the CDR3 is TGTGCCAGCAGCCACTTTATGCGGGGGAACACTGAAGCTTTCTTT.

This clone was detected once. The DNA of the CDR3 is TGTGCCAGTAGTGTCGCGGGGGCCGTCTATGGCTACACCTTC. Protein sequence: CASSVAGAVYGYTF. The J gene is TRBJ1-2, the V gene TRBV19; possibly TRBD1 for D (6 bases). V lost 5 bases, J lost 4 bases, and 14 bases lay in between. In germline, CDR1 is LNHDA, CDR2 SQIVND (reference sequence). The length of the CDR3 is 14 residues.

This chain uses TRBV7-8 with TRBJ1-2, with a weak D call TRBD1 (5 bases). Germline V gene lookup returns CDR1 SGHVS and CDR2 FQNEAQ. The CDR3 length is 13 residues. The V end was cut by 5 bases, the J end by 6 bases, with 13 bases between. This CDR3 is CASSRRQGNGYTF. The CDR3 coding sequence is TGTGCCAGCAGCCGGCGGCAGGGCAATGGCTACACCTTC.